Listed below are T cell receptor beta chains from one sample, sequenced in a study of siplizumab effects on memory and regulatory T cells. The assay was immunoSEQ multiplex PCR, and TCRdb's table has in-frame clones only and misses some. The table records around 65,000 clones, 70% to 85% of them present only once. Sequencing was performed on memory CD4+ T cells sorted from blood. The receptors stem from a human donor in good health. The CDR3 runs from the conserved cysteine through the conserved F or W. A D gene is named only where the DNA matches it firmly. Some rows have no size entry. The others give once, few or many, or a class for an expanded clone.

j_call,d_call,v_call,clone_size,cdr3_length,cdr3_aa,cdr3_nt
TRBJ1-1,-,TRBV5-4,-,13,CASSLRANTEAFF,TGTGCCAGCAGCTTAAGGGCTAACACTGAAGCTTTCTTT
TRBJ2-5,TRBD2,TRBV11-3,-,15,CASSLGTSGQETQYF,TGTGCCAGCAGCCTAGGGACTAGCGGGCAAGAGACCCAGTACTTC
TRBJ1-2,-,TRBV1,once,17,CTSSQLSHPGNLYGYTF,TGCACCAGCAGCCAGCTCTCCCATCCGGGCAATCTCTATGGCTACACCTTC
TRBJ2-1,TRBD2,TRBV19,-,14,CASSTRTRGYEQFF,TGTGCCAGTAGTACCCGGACTAGAGGCTATGAGCAGTTCTTC
TRBJ2-1,TRBD2,TRBV7-7,-,15,CASSPLAGSYNEQFF,TGTGCCAGCAGCCCCTTAGCGGGGTCCTACAATGAGCAGTTCTTC
TRBJ1-2,-,TRBV7-9,once,13,CASSLLQDYGYTF,TGTGCCAGCAGCTTGTTGCAGGACTATGGCTACACCTTC
TRBJ2-3,-,TRBV6-6,-,14,CASSYRDNTDTQYF,TGTGCCAGCAGTTACCGGGACAACACAGATACGCAGTATTTT
TRBJ2-3,TRBD2,TRBV7-8,-,14,CASSLRTSGDTQYF,TGTGCCAGCAGCTTAAGGACTAGCGGCGATACGCAGTATTTT
TRBJ1-1,-,TRBV7-9,-,12,CASSYQNTEAFF,TGTGCCAGCAGCTACCAAAACACTGAAGCTTTCTTT
TRBJ2-7,-,TRBV5-6,few,11,CASSWYYEQYF,TGTGCCAGCAGCTGGTACTACGAGCAGTACTTC
TRBJ1-2,-,TRBV6-6,-,14,CASSSGQINYGYTF,TGTGCCAGCAGCTCGGGACAAATTAACTATGGCTACACCTTC
TRBJ1-1,TRBD1,TRBV6-1,few,12,CASTKGQGGAFF,TGTGCCAGCACCAAGGGACAGGGAGGCGCTTTCTTT
TRBJ1-2,-,TRBV28,-,12,CASEGRNYGYTF,TGTGCCAGCGAAGGCAGAAACTATGGCTACACCTTC
TRBJ1-2,TRBD1,TRBV30,-,16,CAWRGKDRGNNYGYTF,TGTGCCTGGAGGGGCAAAGACAGGGGTAATAACTATGGCTACACCTTC
TRBJ1-2,TRBD1,TRBV6-5,-,15,CASSSPWTGNYGYTF,TGTGCCAGCAGTTCACCCTGGACAGGGAACTATGGCTACACCTTC
TRBJ2-7,-,TRBV7-9,-,13,CASNLGGSYEQYF,TGTGCCAGCAACCTGGGGGGATCCTACGAGCAGTACTTC
TRBJ2-7,TRBD1,TRBV12-5,-,16,CASGTRQGVTVYEQYF,TGTGCTAGTGGTACCCGACAGGGAGTAACGGTATACGAGCAGTACTTC
TRBJ2-5,-,TRBV6-1,-,14,CASSIGTAGETQYF,TGTGCCAGCAGTATAGGGACAGCGGGAGAGACCCAGTACTTC
TRBJ1-2,-,TRBV4-1,-,16,CASSQDLSGVRYGYTF,TGCGCCAGCAGCCAAGATCTTTCGGGTGTCCGATATGGCTACACCTTC
TRBJ2-3,-,TRBV28,-,15,CATDATGSGGDTQYF,TGTGCCACCGACGCGACAGGAAGCGGCGGGGATACGCAGTATTTT
TRBJ1-6,-,TRBV18,-,15,CASSPGGFHNSPLHF,TGTGCCAGCTCACCAGGGGGCTTCCATAATTCACCCCTCCACTTT
TRBJ2-5,TRBD1,TRBV25-1,-,12,CASIHRGETQYF,TGTGCCAGCATCCACAGGGGTGAGACCCAGTACTTC
TRBJ2-2,TRBD2,TRBV7-2,few,17,CASSYPRGGGDTGELFF,TGTGCCAGCAGCTACCCTCGCGGGGGGGGCGACACCGGGGAGCTGTTTTTT
TRBJ1-5,-,TRBV9,-,14,CASSAEYSNQPQHF,TGTGCCAGCAGCGCGGAATATAGCAATCAGCCCCAGCATTTT
TRBJ1-4,TRBD1,TRBV6-1,-,15,CASSELGTGVEKLFF,TGTGCCAGCAGTGAATTAGGAACAGGGGTTGAAAAACTGTTTTTT
TRBJ1-2,TRBD1,TRBV5-5,-,13,CASSSDRERGYTF,TGTGCCAGCAGCTCGGACAGGGAGCGTGGCTACACCTTC
TRBJ1-6,-,TRBV14,-,13,CASSQEPNSPLHF,TGTGCCAGCAGCCAAGAACCGAATTCACCCCTCCACTTT
TRBJ2-2,-,TRBV11-2,few,14,CASSLDPRPGELFF,TGTGCCAGCAGCTTAGATCCGCGACCCGGGGAGCTGTTTTTT
TRBJ1-1,-,TRBV7-3,-,15,CASSPHRGENTEAFF,TGTGCCAGCAGCCCCCATCGGGGGGAAAACACTGAAGCTTTCTTT
TRBJ1-5,TRBD1,TRBV2,few,14,CASSVQGALQPQHF,TGTGCCAGCAGCGTACAGGGGGCCCTGCAGCCCCAGCATTTT